This TCR beta chain is drawn from a study of identical twins. This clonotype came up a few times. Its antigen remains unknown. Whole-study results and caveats: Within cord blood, abundant beta clonotypes carried fewer insertions, but memory repertoires showed no such trend.

The CDR3 spans 13 residues. V was pared by 2 bases and J by 7 bases, with 8 bases between. Germline CDR1 MNHEY, CDR2 SVGAGI. Unique molecular identifiers were present on the cDNA, which also gained a universal primer site by template switching. MiXCR, applied by TCRdb to the 5' RACE reads, yields one record per CDR3 protein. The sample lists 540,000 or so distinct CDR3 sequences, about a fifth occurring once. This sample was shared with a second study, whose subject was yellow fever vaccine responses in identical twins. That source adds: Reportedly, the T cell response mounted by twins to vaccine seemed partly convergent, partly personalized.

J is TRBJ2-2 and V is TRBV6-5; D is undetermined. The TCR was taken from a woman aged 18-30 years in good health. The sequenced sample was CD4+ T cells sorted from blood. CDR3 loop: CASSYRPGGELFF. The CDR3 nucleotides are TGTGCCAGCAGTTACCGGCCGGGCGGGGAGCTGTTTTTT.